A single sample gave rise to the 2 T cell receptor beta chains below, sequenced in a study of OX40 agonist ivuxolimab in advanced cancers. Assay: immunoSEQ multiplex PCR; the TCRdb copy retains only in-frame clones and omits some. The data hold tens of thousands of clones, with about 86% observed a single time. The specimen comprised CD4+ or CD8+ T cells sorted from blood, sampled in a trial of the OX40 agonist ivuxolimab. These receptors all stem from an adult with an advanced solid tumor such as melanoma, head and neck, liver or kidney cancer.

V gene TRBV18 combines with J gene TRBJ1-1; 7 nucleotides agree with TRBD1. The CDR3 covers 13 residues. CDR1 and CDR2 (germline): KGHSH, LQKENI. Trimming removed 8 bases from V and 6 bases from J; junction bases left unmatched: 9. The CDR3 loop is CASLGTVKAEAFF. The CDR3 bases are TGTGCCAGCCTCGGGACAGTAAAGGCTGAAGCTTTCTTT.

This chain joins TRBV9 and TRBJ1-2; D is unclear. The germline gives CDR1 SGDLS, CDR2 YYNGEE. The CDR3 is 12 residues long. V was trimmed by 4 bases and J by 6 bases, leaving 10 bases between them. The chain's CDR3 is CASSSRGDGYTF. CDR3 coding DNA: TGTGCCAGCAGCTCCAGAGGTGATGGCTACACCTTC.